This record concerns one TCR beta chain sequence. CDR3 length: 14 residues. Germline V gene lookup returns CDR1 MNHEY and CDR2 SVGAGI. Germline trimming cut 6 bases from V and 7 bases from J; bases unmatched to any gene: 5. The data stem from a study of cytotoxic CD8 clonotypes in ibrutinib-treated CLL. This table comes from immunoSEQ multiplex PCR, and its TCRdb copy is limited to in-frame clones, with some not included. The profile shows fewer than 400,000 clones, 67% of them singletons. This clonotype originated in a human donor with chronic lymphocytic leukemia. The rearrangement uses TRBV6-5 and TRBJ1-6, with 8 bases lining up with TRBD1. Sequencing used PBMCs, obtained after 36 months of ibrutinib treatment. CDR3 bases: TGTGCCAGCAGCCCTCGACAGGGGAATTCACCCCTCCACTTT. Encoded protein: CASSPRQGNSPLHF.